A selection of T cell receptor beta chains follows, all from one sample in a study of long-term antiretroviral therapy in people with HIV. Generated by immunoSEQ multiplex PCR, the TCRdb table keeps only in-frame clones and is missing some. This table has over 35,000 clones, about 95% appearing once. This material consisted of unsorted PBMCs, taken almost 9.5 years after starting antiretroviral therapy. The receptors come from a man aged 30 to 39 with HIV. CDR3s include the opening cysteine and the closing phenylalanine or tryptophan. The order of the fields is clone size, D gene, J gene, V gene, CDR3 protein, CDR3 DNA. A D gene is named only where the DNA matches it firmly. Size is omitted from some rows. Given values are once, few, many or a class for expanded clones.

-	-	TRBJ2-7	TRBV10-2	CASSEFGAPEQYF	TGCGCCAGCAGTGAGTTTGGCGCCCCCGAGCAGTACTTC
-	-	TRBJ2-3	TRBV4-1	CASSDRGNIDTQYF	TGCGCCAGCAGCGACCGGGGCAACATAGATACGCAGTATTTT
-	-	TRBJ1-5	TRBV27	CASSFTPRQGNRQPQHF	TGTGCCAGCAGTTTCACCCCGCGGCAGGGGAATCGTCAGCCCCAGCATTTT
-	-	TRBJ1-2	TRBV7-9	CASRKGLMSNYGYTF	TGTGCCAGCAGGAAGGGGCTAATGTCTAACTATGGCTACACCTTC
-	-	TRBJ2-3	TRBV5-6	CASSPSRRDTQYF	TGTGCCAGCAGCCCCTCCCGGCGCGATACGCAGTATTTT
few	-	TRBJ1-2	TRBV7-6	CASSPGPRYGYTF	TGTGCCAGCAGCCCTGGACCGAGGTATGGCTACACCTTC
-	-	TRBJ1-1	TRBV28	CASSFIRAGGGTEAFF	TGTGCCAGCAGTTTTATCCGGGCCGGAGGCGGGACTGAAGCTTTCTTT
-	-	TRBJ1-6	TRBV28	CASSTAWGADSSPLHF	TGTGCCAGCAGTACCGCCTGGGGAGCCGATAGTTCACCCCTCCACTTT
-	-	TRBJ1-2	TRBV28	CASSPVLFGYTF	TGTGCCAGCAGCCCAGTACTTTTTGGCTACACCTTC
-	-	TRBJ2-5	TRBV7-9	CASSNSGIGPGETQYF	TGTGCCAGCTCCAATAGCGGAATAGGGCCCGGGGAGACCCAGTACTTC
-	-	TRBJ1-3	TRBV6-5	CASRVISSGNTIYF	TGTGCCAGCAGAGTAATAAGCTCTGGAAACACCATATATTTT
-	-	TRBJ2-2	TRBV6-1	CASSEAGPTGELFF	TGTGCCAGCAGTGAAGCGGGGCCGACCGGGGAGCTGTTTTTT
-	-	TRBJ1-6	TRBV2	CASSEQGMDSPLHF	TGTGCCAGCAGTGAACAGGGGATGGATTCACCCCTCCACTTT
-	-	TRBJ1-2	TRBV11-2	CASSFGGNYGYTF	TGTGCCAGCAGCTTCGGGGGGAACTATGGCTACACCTTC
-	-	TRBJ1-6	TRBV2	CASRTRVGHSPLHF	TGTGCCAGCAGGACCAGGGTGGGGCATTCACCCCTCCACTTT
-	-	TRBJ2-6	TRBV9	CASSVVLDSGANVLTF	TGTGCCAGCAGCGTAGTCCTAGACTCTGGGGCCAACGTCCTGACTTTC
-	TRBD1	TRBJ2-1	TRBV7-8	CASSLRGQLDHNEQFF	TGTGCCAGCAGCTTACGGGGACAGTTGGATCACAATGAGCAGTTCTTC
-	TRBD1	TRBJ1-1	TRBV7-9	CASSLLGQGAEAFF	TGTGCCAGCAGCTTATTAGGGCAGGGGGCAGAAGCTTTCTTT
few	-	TRBJ1-1	TRBV19	CASSPHRTDTEAFF	TGTGCCAGTAGTCCGCACAGGACGGACACTGAAGCTTTCTTT
-	TRBD1	TRBJ2-3	TRBV10-2	CASHDRGWTDTQYF	TGCGCCAGTCATGACAGGGGGTGGACAGATACGCAGTATTTT
-	-	TRBJ1-3	TRBV7-6	CASSLGGQGRNTIYF	TGTGCCAGCAGCCTAGGTGGGCAGGGCAGAAACACCATATATTTT
-	-	TRBJ2-3	TRBV7-3	CASSSSWGTDTQYF	TGTGCCAGCAGCTCAAGTTGGGGCACAGATACGCAGTATTTT
-	-	TRBJ2-1	TRBV5-4	CASLRADAALPYNEQFF	TGTGCCAGCCTGAGGGCCGACGCAGCCTTACCCTACAATGAGCAGTTCTTC
-	-	TRBJ1-1	TRBV7-9	CASSYRTNTEAFF	TGTGCCAGCAGTTACAGGACGAACACTGAAGCTTTCTTT
-	TRBD1	TRBJ1-5	TRBV11-2	CASSPTGINQPQHF	TGTGCCAGCAGCCCGACAGGGATTAATCAGCCCCAGCATTTT
-	-	TRBJ2-1	TRBV2	CASTRGLGTSSYNEQFF	TGTGCCAGCACCAGAGGGCTGGGGACAAGCTCCTACAATGAGCAGTTCTTC
-	-	TRBJ1-2	TRBV7-3	CASSLMGAAPYTF	TGTGCCAGCAGCTTAATGGGGGCCGCCCCCTACACCTTC
-	-	TRBJ2-3	TRBV29-1	CSVDGGGQASTDTQYF	TGCAGCGTTGATGGGGGGGGACAGGCTAGCACAGATACGCAGTATTTT
once	TRBD2	TRBJ2-5	TRBV2	CASSDSGGLQETQYF	TGTGCCAGCAGTGATAGCGGGGGGCTACAAGAGACCCAGTACTTC
few	TRBD2	TRBJ2-3	TRBV6-4	CASSDAGTSGGGTDTQYF	TGTGCCAGCAGTGACGCTGGGACTAGCGGGGGGGGCACAGATACGCAGTATTTT
-	-	TRBJ2-7	TRBV4-2	CASSQGQIGAGPYEQYF	TGTGCCAGCAGCCAAGGCCAGATCGGGGCAGGGCCCTACGAGCAGTACTTC
-	TRBD1	TRBJ1-5	TRBV7-2	CASSLGQGAVQPQHF	TGTGCCAGCAGCTTGGGACAGGGGGCAGTTCAGCCCCAGCATTTT
-	TRBD1	TRBJ1-4	TRBV7-9	CASSSGTGWGEKLFF	TGTGCCAGCAGCTCCGGGACAGGGTGGGGTGAAAAACTGTTTTTT
-	-	TRBJ2-2	TRBV7-8	CASSSTTFANTGELFF	TGTGCCAGCAGTTCCACGACATTCGCGAACACCGGGGAGCTGTTTTTT
-	-	TRBJ2-1	TRBV2	CASRETDGSSYNEQFF	TGTGCCAGCAGGGAAACGGACGGTAGCTCCTACAATGAGCAGTTCTTC
-	-	TRBJ2-5	TRBV21-1	CASSNPAGETQYF	TGTGCCAGCAGCAATCCGGCAGGGGAGACCCAGTACTTC
-	-	TRBJ1-4	TRBV5-1	CASSPMGGNEKLFF	TGCGCCAGCAGCCCCATGGGAGGGAATGAAAAACTGTTTTTT
-	-	TRBJ2-3	TRBV2	CASSGRGGVSDTQYF	TGTGCCAGCAGTGGAAGGGGTGGAGTCTCAGATACGCAGTATTTT
-	TRBD1	TRBJ1-1	TRBV5-1	CASSVTGANTEAFF	TGCGCCAGCAGCGTGACAGGGGCGAACACTGAAGCTTTCTTT
-	-	TRBJ2-3	TRBV29-1	CSSSDSSYTDTQYF	TGCAGCTCCTCCGATTCCAGCTACACAGATACGCAGTATTTT
once	-	TRBJ1-3	TRBV5-8	CASSQTGVSGNTIYF	TGTGCCAGCAGCCAAACCGGAGTCTCTGGAAACACCATATATTTT
-	TRBD1	TRBJ1-2	TRBV18	CASSPDRDYYGYTF	TGTGCCAGCTCACCCGACAGGGATTACTATGGCTACACCTTC
-	-	TRBJ2-1	TRBV7-9	CASSLADNEQFF	TGTGCCAGCAGCTTAGCTGACAATGAGCAGTTCTTC
-	-	TRBJ2-7	TRBV5-4	CASRPSAGKEFLHEQYF	TGTGCCAGCAGACCATCCGCTGGCAAGGAGTTCCTCCACGAGCAGTACTTC
-	-	TRBJ1-3	TRBV19	CASSLSVIGNTIYF	TGTGCCAGTAGTCTCAGTGTTATTGGAAACACCATATATTTT
-	-	TRBJ1-1	TRBV7-9	CASSLDRMNTEAFF	TGTGCCAGCAGCTTGGACAGAATGAACACTGAAGCTTTCTTT
-	TRBD1	TRBJ2-1	TRBV2	CASFGQASNEQFF	TGTGCCAGCTTCGGACAGGCAAGCAATGAGCAGTTCTTC
-	-	TRBJ2-7	TRBV15	CATSRGSMRQKSYEQYF	TGTGCCACCAGCAGGGGAAGTATGAGACAGAAGTCCTACGAGCAGTACTTC
-	-	TRBJ2-1	TRBV7-2	CASSLDGNNEQFF	TGTGCCAGCAGCTTGGACGGGAACAATGAGCAGTTCTTC
-	-	TRBJ2-5	TRBV2	CASSPHQKTQYF	TGTGCCAGCAGTCCACACCAGAAGACCCAGTACTTC
-	TRBD2	TRBJ2-1	TRBV5-1	CASSLAERGGGEQFF	TGCGCCAGCAGCTTAGCTGAGCGGGGGGGCGGGGAGCAGTTCTTC
-	-	TRBJ1-5	TRBV19	CASSSALAVTYSNQPQHF	TGTGCCAGTAGTTCCGCCTTGGCGGTTACCTATAGCAATCAGCCCCAGCATTTT